Listed here is a single T cell receptor (beta chain). The antigen remains unidentified. The source of the sample is a study of shared clonotypes between healthy human individuals. Study observations and caveats: Incompleteness in sorted-subset sequencing, despite large depth, was shown by rarefaction. When compared with the clonotypes that were shared by all four sorted-subset donors, the non-shared clonotypes turned out to have lower generation probabilities.

Terminally differentiated effector memory CD45RA+ cells were excluded by CCR7 positive selection of CD45RO-negative cells. The CDR3 length is 15 residues. The V gene's germline CDR1 is MGHRA and CDR2 YSYEKL. Deletions cut 1 base from V and 1 base from J, with 10 bases between. The run depth of the assay was deep. Several immunoSEQ 96-well plates shared each subset's DNA, each plate a replicate. Assay: immunoSEQ multiplex PCR; the TCRdb copy retains only in-frame clones and omits some. Of about 580,000 clones listed, 95% to 98% are singletons. The chain combines TRBV4-1 with TRBJ1-1; D is unclear. The sequencing input was naive CD8+ T cells sorted from blood. This clonotype originated in a man younger than 45 in good health. The CDR3 sequence is CASSQVYPGNTEAFF. CDR3 DNA sequence: TGCGCCAGCAGCCAAGTGTACCCAGGGAACACTGAAGCTTTCTTT.